One sample yielded the 29 T cell receptor beta chains listed below, sequenced in a study of shared clonotypes between healthy human individuals. This table comes from immunoSEQ multiplex PCR, and its TCRdb copy is limited to in-frame clones, with some not included. The sample consists of roughly 2,000,000 clones, around 93% of them appearing once. CD8 cells regarded as naive lacked CD45RO, were positively chosen for CCR7, and omitted terminally differentiated effector memory CD45RA+ cells. Sequencing was performed on naive CD8+ T cells from PBMCs. The receptor source for this set is a man between 18 and 35 years old in good health. Some clones in this sample may be carry-over from other donors' samples.

The chain carries TRBV9 and TRBJ2-1; no clear D. The germline CDR1 and CDR2 sequences are SGDLS and YYNGEE. There are 16 residues in the CDR3. The V and J ends lost 1 base and 2 bases respectively, with 13 bases between them. The CDR3 spells CASSVFRFSTYNEQFF. Written as DNA, the CDR3 is TGTGCCAGCAGCGTATTCAGGTTTTCGACCTACAATGAGCAGTTCTTC.

This rearrangement joins TRBV27 to TRBJ2-7; 13 nucleotides agree with TRBD2. Germline V gene sequence: CDR1 MNHEY, CDR2 SMNVEV (reference sequence). The CDR3 loop spans 16 amino acids. Unmatched junction bases numbered 11, after V lost 6 bases and J lost 6 bases. The CDR3 DNA follows: TGTGCCAGCAGCACCCCCAGGACTAGCGGGAGATTCGAGCAGTACTTC. Protein: CASSTPRTSGRFEQYF.

The chain joins TRBV13 to TRBJ2-5; no reliable D call. V lost 0 bases, J lost 2 bases, and 7 bases lay in between. The CDR3 runs 14 residues. Germline values: CDR1 PRHDT, CDR2 FYEKMQ (reference sequence). CDR3 nucleotides: TGTGCCAGCAGCTTAGGCGAGAGTCAAGAGACCCAGTACTTC. It codes for CASSLGESQETQYF.

The rearrangement joins TRBV9 to TRBJ2-2; 14 bases map to TRBD2. CDR1 is SGDLS, CDR2 YYNGEE, per germline. This CDR3 spans 19 amino acids. After removal of 4 bases from V and 3 bases from J, the junction contained 11 bases not matched to a gene. This chain's CDR3 is CASSSGTSGSGADTGELFF. CDR3 nucleotide sequence: TGTGCCAGCAGCTCCGGGACTAGCGGGAGCGGCGCGGACACCGGGGAGCTGTTTTTT.

J is TRBJ1-5 and V is TRBV19; D perhaps matches TRBD1 (5 bases). The CDR3 contains 13 residues. Germline V gives CDR1 LNHDA, CDR2 SQIVND (reference sequence). The V gene lost 9 bases and the J gene lost 0 bases, with 9 bases spanning the gap. The CDR3 sequence is CASRGGSNQPQHF. CDR3 DNA sequence: TGTGCCAGCCGTGGGGGTAGCAATCAGCCCCAGCATTTT.

The V call is TRBV6-5, the J call TRBJ2-7; perhaps TRBD2 as D (6 bases). V gave up 5 bases and J gave up 2 bases, with 13 bases separating them. CDR3 length: 14 residues. Germline V gene data show CDR1 as MNHEY and CDR2 as SVGAGI. The CDR3 region is CASSTRDFPYEQYF. Written as DNA, the CDR3 is TGTGCCAGCAGTACTCGGGACTTCCCCTACGAGCAGTACTTC.

The chain has TRBV7-9 and TRBJ2-3; 13 nucleotides agree with TRBD2. Trimming cost V 4 bases and J 7 bases; bases outside gene matches: 5. The length of the CDR3 is 15 residues. Germline assignment: CDR1 SEHNR and CDR2 FQNEAQ (reference sequence). The DNA for the CDR3 is TGTGCCAGCAGCTCCTGGACTAGCGGGAGTAATACGCAGTATTTT. Translation: CASSSWTSGSNTQYF.

V gene TRBV4-2 combines with J gene TRBJ2-7; 11 nucleotides match TRBD2. Germline values: CDR1 LGHNA, CDR2 YNFKEQ. The CDR3 spans 16 residues. Losses at the gene ends were 1 base for V and 7 bases for J; bases not matched to a gene: 9. The CDR3 nucleotides are TGTGCCAGCAGCCAAGGGGCACTAGCGGGAGAGGGTGAGCAGTACTTC. Its protein product is CASSQGALAGEGEQYF.

The chain couples TRBV19 to TRBJ2-7, with D perhaps TRBD1 or TRBD2 (6 bases each). Germline CDR1 and CDR2: LNHDA and SQIVND (reference sequence). V was shortened by 7 bases and J by 7 bases, with 17 bases between the two germline ends. There are 13 residues in the CDR3. For the CDR3, the DNA is TGTGCCAGTATGGGCAGGGGACTTGGGGAGCAGTACTTC. Protein: CASMGRGLGEQYF.

The rearrangement uses TRBV27 and TRBJ1-1; D remains unclear. Trimming took 8 bases from V and 4 from J, leaving 8 bases between them. The CDR3 runs to 11 residues. The germline V gene has CDR1 MNHEY and CDR2 SMNVEV (reference sequence). The CDR3 DNA sequence: TGTGCCAGCGGAGGATTCACTGAAGCTTTCTTT. Encoded protein: CASGGFTEAFF.

The chain's CDR3 is CASSLFTGGNTEAFF. Written as DNA, the CDR3 is TGTGCCAGCAGCTTATTTACAGGGGGGAACACTGAAGCTTTCTTT. The chain carries TRBV11-2 and TRBJ1-1, with TRBD1 matching over 8 bases. The germline gives CDR1 SGHAT, CDR2 FQNNGV. The CDR3 is 15 amino acids. V lost 2 bases and J lost 1; bases outside the gene matches: 3.

The CDR3 loop reads CASKGAPEAFF. Here the CDR3 DNA reads TGTGCCAGTAAGGGGGCGCCCGAAGCTTTCTTT. V gene TRBV19 combines with J gene TRBJ1-1; 7 bases match TRBD1. CDR1 is LNHDA, CDR2 SQIVND, per germline (reference sequence). With 7 bases clipped from V and 8 bases from J, the junction kept 4 bases outside the gene matches. The CDR3 sequence is 11 residues long.

The V call is TRBV5-1, the J call TRBJ2-7; no clear D gene. This CDR3 contains 14 residues. Per germline, CDR1 SGHRS and CDR2 YFSETQ. Trimming stripped 0 bases from V and 2 bases from J, with 9 bases between. CDR3 loop: CASSLEGFTYEQYF. Written as DNA, the CDR3 is TGCGCCAGCAGCTTGGAAGGGTTCACCTACGAGCAGTACTTC. The full variable domain, completed using reference TRBV5-1 and TRBJ2-7, is KAGVTQTPRYLIKTRGQQVTLSCSPISGHRSVSWYQQTPGQGLQFLFEYFSETQRNKGNFPGRFSGRQFSNSRSEMNVSTLELGDSALYLCASSLEGFTYEQYFGPGTRLTVT.

This chain uses TRBV27 with TRBJ2-3; maybe TRBD2 (6 bases). Trimming pared 6 bases from V and 5 bases from J, leaving 12 bases between. Germline values: CDR1 MNHEY, CDR2 SMNVEV (reference sequence). CDR3 size: 13 residues. Here the CDR3 reads CASSFLAEDTQYF. Here the CDR3 DNA reads TGTGCCAGCAGCTTCTTAGCGGAAGATACGCAGTATTTT.

The chain links TRBV11-3 to TRBJ1-1; TRBD1 matches 10 bases. Germline CDR1 reads SGHNT; CDR2 reads YENEEA. Trimming took 5 bases from V and 1 from J; bases not matched to a gene: 10. CDR3 size: 17 residues. The CDR3 loop reads CASSAAPGQGSNTEAFF. The CDR3 nucleotides are TGTGCCAGCAGCGCTGCTCCGGGACAGGGGTCGAACACTGAAGCTTTCTTT.

The chain couples TRBV6-6 to TRBJ2-1, with D perhaps TRBD2 (5 bases). V was clipped by 7 bases and J by 3 bases, with 16 bases between them. CDR3 length equals 15 residues. The germline CDR1 and CDR2 sequences are MNHNY and SVGAGI (reference sequence). CDR3 DNA sequence: TGTGCCAGCAAAAACATAGCGACCCTCTACAATGAGCAGTTCTTC. Its translation is CASKNIATLYNEQFF.

V gene TRBV27 combines with J gene TRBJ2-7; TRBD1 or TRBD2 may be the D gene (6 bases each). CDR1 is MNHEY, CDR2 SMNVEV, per germline (reference sequence). V was clipped by 3 bases and J by 6 bases, with 15 bases between them. This CDR3 has 14 amino acids. CDR3 residues: CASSFGGGSLEQYF. The CDR3 DNA reads as TGTGCCAGCAGTTTTGGAGGGGGTTCGCTCGAGCAGTACTTC.

CDR3 sequence (DNA): TGCGCCAGCAGCCACGCCTCAGGGGGCTCACCGAACACCGGGGAGCTGTTTTTT. It specifies CASSHASGGSPNTGELFF. The rearrangement uses TRBV4-1 and TRBJ2-2, with 8 bases matching TRBD1. Trimming removed 3 bases from V and 0 bases from J; junction bases left unmatched: 9. This CDR3 is 18 amino acids long. Germline CDR1 MGHRA, CDR2 YSYEKL.

To note about this clone: Other nucleotide sequences in the sample specify the same CDR3. This chain uses TRBV7-8 with TRBJ2-1; possible D gene TRBD2, 6 bases. CDR1 and CDR2 (germline): SGHVS, FQNEAQ. V was trimmed by 0 bases and J by 2 bases, leaving 8 bases between them. The CDR3 spans 15 residues. Here the CDR3 reads CASSLAGGPYNEQFF. The DNA of the CDR3 is TGTGCCAGCAGCTTAGCGGGAGGCCCCTACAATGAGCAGTTCTTC.

A single count supports this clone. A read error may be the cause here, since a much bigger clone is one base away. The identical CDR3 is also encoded by other nucleotide sequences in the sample. The gene calls are TRBV6-6 and TRBJ2-7; D not certain. The V gene's germline CDR1 is MNHNY and CDR2 SVGAGI (reference sequence). The V end was cut by 6 bases, the J end by 1 base, with 4 bases between. This CDR3 is built from 11 residues. The CDR3 spells CASSPSYEQYF. CDR3 bases: TGTGCCAGCAGCCCTTCCTACGAGCAGTACTTC.

The CDR3: CASSQGGLAGGPYEQYF. DNA of the CDR3: TGCGCCAGCAGCCAAGGGGGACTAGCGGGAGGGCCCTACGAGCAGTACTTC. The rearrangement uses TRBV4-1 and TRBJ2-7; TRBD2 agrees at 16 bases. Germline trimming cut 1 base from V and 2 bases from J; bases unmatched to any gene: 2. The CDR3 has 17 residues. Germline V gives CDR1 MGHRA, CDR2 YSYEKL.

V usage is TRBV4-1 and J usage is TRBJ1-1; tentatively, D is TRBD1 (5 bases). V was clipped by 0 bases and J by 3 bases, with 14 bases between them. Looked up from germline, CDR1 is MGHRA and CDR2 is YSYEKL. This CDR3 contains 16 residues. Here the CDR3 DNA reads TGCGCCAGCAGCCAAGAACGTTCAGGGTCCCACACTGAAGCTTTCTTT. Encoded protein: CASSQERSGSHTEAFF.

J is TRBJ2-4 and V is TRBV19; D ambiguous. Germline V lookup: CDR1 LNHDA, CDR2 SQIVND (reference sequence). This CDR3 comprises 12 residues. V was shortened by 6 bases and J by 6 bases, with 9 bases between the two germline ends. The CDR3 here is CASSPNLNIQYF. The CDR3 DNA reads as TGTGCCAGTAGCCCGAACCTAAACATTCAGTACTTC.

This chain uses TRBV2 with TRBJ2-1; unclear D gene. Trimming removed 2 bases at V and 4 bases at J, with 6 bases between. The V gene's germline CDR1 is SNHLY and CDR2 FYNNEI. The CDR3 has 13 amino acids. CDR3 in amino acids: CASSERVYNEQFF. The CDR3, as DNA: TGTGCCAGCAGTGAAAGGGTATACAATGAGCAGTTCTTC.

V gene TRBV6-6 combines with J gene TRBJ1-1; unclear D gene. CDR3 length: 13 residues. V lost 5 bases to trimming and J lost 0 bases, with 7 bases between them. Looked up from germline, CDR1 is MNHNY and CDR2 is SVGAGI (reference sequence). DNA of the CDR3: TGTGCCAGCAGTGCCCAGATGAACACTGAAGCTTTCTTT. Encoded protein: CASSAQMNTEAFF.

The rearrangement uses TRBV28 and TRBJ1-2; TRBD1 is a possible D gene (5 bases). From germline, CDR1 is MDHEN and CDR2 SYDVKM. CDR3 size: 13 residues. Trimming removed 6 bases at V and 8 bases at J, with 16 bases between. CDR3 in amino acids: CASRETGTYGYTF. CDR3 DNA: TGTGCCAGCAGGGAGACCGGGACGTACGGCTACACCTTC.

This clone was detected only once. The chain carries TRBV11-2 and TRBJ2-7; 7 nucleotides line up with TRBD1. V shed 2 bases, J shed 2 bases, and the junction held 3 bases outside the gene matches. The CDR3 contains 14 residues. Per germline, CDR1 SGHAT and CDR2 FQNNGV. The CDR3 loop is CASSLSGQPYEQYF. CDR3 nucleotides: TGTGCCAGCAGCTTATCGGGACAGCCCTACGAGCAGTACTTC.

This clone was observed once. J is TRBJ2-3 and V is TRBV6-5; 11 nucleotides agree with TRBD2. V was pared by 4 bases and J by 3 bases, with 6 bases of the junction left unmatched. CDR1 MNHEY and CDR2 SVGAGI come from the germline V gene. CDR3 length: 16 residues. CDR3 in amino acids: CASSSQLAGVTDTQYF. CDR3 coding DNA: TGTGCCAGCAGTTCGCAACTAGCGGGAGTGACAGATACGCAGTATTTT.

The rearrangement joins TRBV11-2 to TRBJ2-7; 7 positions match TRBD2. CDR1 and CDR2 from the germline V gene are SGHAT and FQNNGV. The V and J ends lost 3 bases and 3 bases, in that order; junction bases with no gene match: 11. The CDR3 covers 16 residues. The CDR3 nucleotides read TGTGCCAGCAGCTTGGTTTCTCTAGCGGTTTACTACGAGCAGTACTTC. Amino acids: CASSLVSLAVYYEQYF. The full variable domain, rest sourced from reference TRBV11-2 and TRBJ2-7, is EAGVAQSPRYKIIEKRQSVAFWCNPISGHATLYWYQQILGQGPKLLIQFQNNGVVDDSQLPKDRFSAERLKGVDSTLKIQPAKLEDSAVYLCASSLVSLAVYYEQYFGPGTRLTVT.